This record covers a single TCR beta chain. No cognate antigen has been identified for it. No base quality information exists; no much larger clone differs at one position. Including cysteine and phenylalanine, the CDR3 has 14 amino acids. Just CDR3 DNA is preserved here, 42 bases in frame from base 1. The V end loses 4 bases and the J end loses 6 bases, and a stretch of 16 bases separates them. CDR1 and CDR2 are drawn from the germline V gene: SGDLS, YYNGEE. The entire isolated RNA was reverse transcribed using the High Capacity cDNA Reverse Transcription Kit, and thus expressed TCRB transcripts were sequenced. Deep immunoSEQ sequencing was applied to naive, central memory and regulatory T cell samples, giving an average of roughly 3.5 million total reads per sample. Sorted cells were lysed in RLT buffer, and RNA was extracted using DNase-treated RNeasy Micro or Mini kits according to cell number. Each cell subset was processed on its own to prevent cross-contamination, while patient and healthy donor samples were processed together. The immunoSEQ multiplex PCR was used to amplify TCRB sequences from cDNA, yielding 87-bp fragments that span the CDR3 region. Sequencing of the amplicons was done on the Illumina HiSeq platform. In the original analysis: Synthetic template baselines were used to correct PCR bias computationally, reads within Hamming distance 2 were collapsed together, and singletons that could not be merged were discarded. By aligning reads against IMGT, V, D and J genes, CDR3 length, and insertions or deletions at six rearrangement sites were assigned. Within each subset, clonotype counts were normalized to sorted cell number, after which true diversity and Gini coefficients were computed with the tcR R package. Repertoire sharing was quantified using the overlap coefficient calculated on TCRB nucleotide sequences. As a proxy for the pre-selection repertoire, out-of-frame TCRB sequences from naive cells were analyzed. TCRdb re-hosts the immuneACCESS table, in-frame sequences only. Its copies lack some clones; in the studies checked, an unresolved V gene accounts for under half of them, and the cause for the rest is not known. V and J calls and clone size are copied from that table; D and trimming were computed from the DNA. This sample holds about 900,000 clones; around a sixth were observed only once. 0.023% of the sample is in the top ten clones.

This specimen comes from a study of beta chain features in type 1 diabetes (dated by TCRdb to 2016 to 2019). Notes on the research overall: Mean age, gender distribution, total cell number and subset yield did not differ between patients and healthy donors. A total of over 95,000,000 sorted cells were examined across all samples, and RNA yield correlated strongly with the number of cells per subset. In the study, recently diagnosed type 1 diabetes patients and matched healthy donors were compared on the TCRB repertoires of their sorted circulating CD4+ T cell subsets. Naive and central memory subsets were obtained from all 30 or so donors, but regulatory and stem cell-like memory subsets were isolated from only 8 patients and 8 healthy donors. The investigation overall reported the following: Sequencing cDNA rather than genomic DNA could over-represent highly expressing activated cells, although activation and CD3 levels did not differ between groups. PCR may preferentially amplify shorter templates, but because patient and control samples were amplified and corrected together, any resulting skew would affect both groups equally. Because small numbers of individuals were included in the HLA sub-analyses, any influence of HLA type on TCRB rearrangement was left unresolved. Fewer insertions and more nucleotide deletions at VDJ recombination sites were observed in patients with type 1 diabetes, implying thymic rearrangement abnormalities. In all four CD4+ subsets, TCRB CDR3 length was moderately but significantly shorter in type 1 diabetes patients. Naive, central memory and regulatory TCRB repertoires appeared to be more similar among patients than among healthy donors.

Each donor gave one peripheral blood draw, averaging around 120 mL, which was collected into heparinised tubes. A BD FACSAria II and a panel including CD45RO, CCR7, CD25, CD127, CD95 and CD27 were used to sort naive, central memory, regulatory and stem cell-like memory CD4+ T cells. A purity above 95% was achieved for all sorted populations. PBMCs were separated immediately by Lymphoprep density gradient centrifugation and were stained directly, without being cultured. Samples were stained and sorted in pairs, with one healthy donor and one patient per experiment, so that batch effects were minimized.

Sequences were obtained from naive CD4+ T cells from blood. The sample's cell subset or site label, in plain terms: true naive CD4+ T cells. The source is a young woman in good health. This receptor chain uses TRBV9 and TRBJ2-5, with a weak D call of TRBD2 (6 bases match). The DNA sequence is given as TGTGCCAGCAGCCCCTCGCCCGGGGGTCAGACCCAGTACTTC. Translated, this is CASSPSPGGQTQYF.